What follows are 17 T cell receptor beta chains derived from one specimen sequenced in a study of Graves' ophthalmopathy and Graves' hyperthyroidism. Beta-chain TCR CDR3 regions were amplified from RNA transcripts. HTBI-primed RT-PCR formed the first round, and a multiplex PCR formed the second. Via MiXCR, TCRdb re-called the multiplex PCR reads, giving one row per CDR3 protein. The sample lists some 390,000 distinct CDR3 sequences, approximately 20% occurring once. The sequencing sample was made of peripheral blood. These receptors were obtained from a woman in her late teens or twenties with Graves' ophthalmopathy.

The chain carries TRBV5-1 and TRBJ2-7; D remains unclear. The V gene lost 0 bases and the J gene lost 0 bases, with 13 bases spanning the gap. Germline CDR1 is SGHRS and CDR2 is YFSETQ. This CDR3 spans 16 amino acids. The CDR3 spells CASSLAAGYNSYEQYF. CDR3 in DNA: TGCGCCAGCAGCTTGGCAGCAGGATACAACTCCTACGAGCAGTACTTC.

This clonotype was recorded at least ten times. The chain links TRBV12-3 or TRBV12-4 to TRBJ1-3; the D is unclear. V was trimmed by 7 bases and J by 0 bases, leaving 4 bases between them. The CDR3 sequence is 12 residues long. The CDR3 reads CASTYSGNTIYF. The CDR3 DNA reads as TGTGCCAGCACATACTCTGGAAACACCATATATTTT.

This clonotype has at least ten counts. The chain has TRBV7-2 and TRBJ1-6, with D maybe TRBD1 (6 bases). This CDR3 spans 16 amino acids. V shed 4 bases and J shed 6 bases, with 16 bases lying between them. Germline V lookup: CDR1 SGHTA, CDR2 FQGNSA. Written as DNA, the CDR3 is TGTGCCAGCAGCTACCTCCCAGGGGTGGCTAATTCACCCCTCCACTTT. Residues: CASSYLPGVANSPLHF.

The table lists this clonotype with many counts. J is TRBJ2-7 and V is TRBV28, with a possible D match to TRBD1 (6 bases). CDR1 and CDR2 from the germline V gene are MDHEN and SYDVKM. The CDR3 length is 13 residues. V lost 8 bases to trimming and J lost 5 bases, with 16 bases between them. The CDR3 nucleotides are TGTGCCAGCTCCGAAACAGGGTTCCACGAGCAGTACTTC. It specifies CASSETGFHEQYF.

This clonotype was observed at least ten times. This rearrangement joins TRBV27 to TRBJ2-7; D perhaps matches TRBD1 (5 bases). V dropped 5 bases and J dropped 3 bases, with 11 bases sitting between them. Germline lookup yields CDR1 MNHEY and CDR2 SMNVEV (reference sequence). This CDR3 spans 13 amino acids. CDR3 in DNA: TGTGCCAGCAGTATCAGGGCGAGCTACGAGCAGTACTTC. The encoded protein is CASSIRASYEQYF.

This clonotype was counted many times. The chain uses TRBV20-1 and TRBJ1-1; perhaps TRBD1 as D (5 bases). CDR1 and CDR2 (germline): DFQATT, SNEGSKA (reference sequence). The CDR3 is made up of 12 amino acids. The CDR3 here is CRGDERDAEAFF. The CDR3 nucleotides read TGCAGGGGGGACGAAAGGGACGCTGAAGCTTTCTTT.

This clonotype was seen at least ten times. CDR3 DNA sequence: TGTGCCAGCAGTCCGTGGGGGGGGGAGATCTCCCTCTATGGCTACACCTTC. Translation gives CASSPWGGEISLYGYTF. The J gene is TRBJ1-2, the V gene TRBV28, with D perhaps matching TRBD1 (5 bases). V lost 5 bases and J 4 bases, leaving 23 bases between the germline ends. The length of the CDR3 is 17 residues. Looked up from germline, CDR1 is MDHEN and CDR2 is SYDVKM.

This clonotype has a count of ten or more. This chain uses TRBV7-2 with TRBJ2-7, with a weak D call TRBD2 (6 bases). CDR1 SGHTA and CDR2 FQGNSA come from the germline V gene. V was shortened by 5 bases and J by 4 bases, with 15 bases between the two germline ends. This CDR3 is 14 amino acids long. CDR3 bases: TGTGCCAGCAGCACCGGGACTCTGAGTTACGAGCAGTACTTC. As protein: CASSTGTLSYEQYF.

This clonotype appeared many times. The CDR3 loop reads CASSLEQYNQPQHF. The CDR3, as DNA: TGTGCCAGCAGTTTGGAACAGTATAATCAGCCCCAGCATTTT. The chain is built from TRBV28 and TRBJ1-5; D call uncertain. Trimming stripped 3 bases from V and 4 bases from J, with 10 bases between. Germline V gives CDR1 MDHEN, CDR2 SYDVKM. The length of the CDR3 is 14 residues.

The chain employs TRBV6-1 and TRBJ2-5; tentatively, D is TRBD1 (6 bases). Looked up from germline, CDR1 is MNHNS and CDR2 is SASEGT. V lost 7 bases to trimming and J lost 2 bases, with 11 bases between them. This CDR3 has 13 amino acids. CDR3 sequence reads: CASNKGDQETQYF. The CDR3 DNA follows: TGTGCCAGCAACAAGGGGGATCAAGAGACCCAGTACTTC.

This clonotype was observed at least ten times. This chain uses TRBV7-2 with TRBJ1-5; D unclear. The ends were cut back, 6 bases at V and 6 bases at J, with 12 bases in the middle. The CDR3 covers 13 residues. Germline CDR1 reads SGHTA; CDR2 reads FQGNSA. CDR3 coding DNA: TGTGCCAGCAGTTTCCTAGGTGTTCAGCCCCAGCATTTT. This translates into CASSFLGVQPQHF.

The J gene is TRBJ2-5, the V gene TRBV6-1; maybe TRBD2 (5 bases). This CDR3 contains 12 residues. Trimming shortened V by 4 bases and J by 6 bases, and 9 bases separated the two germline ends. Germline values: CDR1 MNHNS, CDR2 SASEGT. This chain's CDR3 is CASSGSGQTQYF. In nucleotides, the CDR3 is TGTGCCAGCAGTGGGAGCGGCCAGACCCAGTACTTC.

This clonotype was counted many times. The chain recombines TRBV6-5 with TRBJ2-2; D is undetermined. Germline loops: CDR1 MNHEY, CDR2 SVGAGI. The CDR3 has 13 amino acids. V gave up 0 bases and J gave up 4 bases, with 3 bases separating them. This CDR3 is CASSYSITGELFF. DNA for the CDR3: TGTGCCAGCAGTTACTCGATCACCGGGGAGCTGTTTTTT.

In this sample, this clonotype turned up many times. The chain combines TRBV24-1 with TRBJ2-5; D remains ambiguous. CDR1 is KGHDR and CDR2 is SFDVKD in the germline V gene. The CDR3 consists of 13 residues. The ends were cut back, 10 bases at V and 5 bases at J, with 16 bases in the middle. Written as DNA, the CDR3 is TGTGCCACTTCCCGGTCGGCTGGGGAGACCCAGTACTTC. This encodes CATSRSAGETQYF.

This clonotype was counted a few times. The J gene is TRBJ1-2, the V gene TRBV12-3 or TRBV12-4, with D possibly TRBD1 on 5 matching bases. Trimming removed 2 bases at V and 3 bases at J, with 16 bases between. The CDR3 has 16 amino acids. The CDR3 protein is CASSLKPLGVHYGYTF. The CDR3 DNA follows: TGTGCCAGCAGTTTAAAGCCACTAGGGGTTCACTATGGCTACACCTTC.

The chain couples TRBV19 to TRBJ2-7, with D perhaps TRBD2 (6 bases). The germline V and J ends were trimmed by 1 base and 6 bases, with 16 bases remaining between them. Germline values: CDR1 LNHDA, CDR2 SQIVND (reference sequence). The CDR3 covers 15 residues. The CDR3, as DNA: TGTGCCAGTAGTATAGTACTAGCCGCCACGACCGAGCAGTACTTC. It codes for CASSIVLAATTEQYF.

This clonotype was recorded at least ten times. The gene calls are TRBV28 and TRBJ1-1; 9 bases are a match to TRBD1. With V trimmed by 4 bases and J by 0 bases, 9 bases remained unmatched. The CDR3 consists of 17 residues. Germline V gives CDR1 MDHEN, CDR2 SYDVKM. CDR3 sequence (DNA): TGTGCCAGCAGTTCCTCTGGTTACAGGGGGCTGAACACTGAAGCTTTCTTT. Its protein is CASSSSGYRGLNTEAFF. Full variable domain (remainder filled in from reference TRBV28 and TRBJ1-1): DVKVTQSSRYLVKRTGEKVFLECVQDMDHENMFWYRQDPGLGLRLIYFSYDVKMKEKGDIPEGYSVSREKKERFSLILESASTNQTSMYLCASSSSGYRGLNTEAFFGQGTRLTVV.